This entry is about one T cell receptor (beta chain). Antigen: not known. CDR3 length equals 16 residues. Germline values: CDR1 MNHNY, CDR2 SVGAGI (reference sequence). V was cut by 0 bases and J by 3 bases, with 14 bases left in between. This entry is derived from a study of T cells in tuberculosis. Study summary: Sequenced TCRs come from CD1B-GMM tetramer-binding T cells.

The protocol was immunoSEQ multiplex PCR, while the TCRdb copy is restricted to in-frame clones and leaves out a portion. Counted here are 37,000 or so clones, almost 95% occurring once; the ten biggest clones make up about 12%. Study conclusions and caveats: Active tuberculosis patients had shorter CDR3-alpha; the beta difference was nonsignificant.

This clonotype originated in a donor between 10 and 35 years old with latent tuberculosis or without tuberculosis infection. Some clones in this sample may be carry-over from other donors' samples. The V gene is TRBV6-6, the J gene TRBJ1-2; a weak D match, TRBD1 (6 bases). The sample consisted of PBMCs. The CDR3 protein is CASSYSQGSIDYGYTF. In DNA, the CDR3 is TGTGCCAGCAGTTACTCTCAGGGGTCAATAGACTATGGCTACACCTTC.